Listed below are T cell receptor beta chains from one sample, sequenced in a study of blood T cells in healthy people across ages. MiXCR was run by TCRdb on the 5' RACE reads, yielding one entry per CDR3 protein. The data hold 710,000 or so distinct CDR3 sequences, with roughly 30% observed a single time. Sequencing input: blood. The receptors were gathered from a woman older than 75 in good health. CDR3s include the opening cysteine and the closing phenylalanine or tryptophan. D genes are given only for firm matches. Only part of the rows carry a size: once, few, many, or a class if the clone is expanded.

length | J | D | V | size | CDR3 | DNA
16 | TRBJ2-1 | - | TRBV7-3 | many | CASSSSGLAFYNEQFF | TGTGCCAGCAGCTCGTCCGGGCTAGCCTTCTACAATGAGCAGTTCTTC
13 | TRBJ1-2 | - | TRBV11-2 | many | CASSLGPVYGYTF | TGTGCCAGCAGCTTAGGACCAGTCTATGGCTACACCTTC
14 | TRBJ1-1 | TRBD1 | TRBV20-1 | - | CSAYDRGSNTEAFF | TGCAGTGCTTACGACAGGGGCTCGAACACTGAAGCTTTCTTT
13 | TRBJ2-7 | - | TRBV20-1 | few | CSAKLTTYNEQYF | TGCAGTGCCAAGCTTACTACCTACAATGAGCAGTACTTC
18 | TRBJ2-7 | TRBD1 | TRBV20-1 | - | CSAREYSGQGPISDEQYF | TGCAGTGCTAGAGAGTATTCGGGACAGGGGCCGATTTCCGACGAGCAGTACTTC
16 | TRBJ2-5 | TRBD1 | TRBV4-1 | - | CASSQDADRAVETQYF | TGCGCCAGCAGCCAAGATGCGGACAGGGCGGTAGAGACCCAGTACTTC
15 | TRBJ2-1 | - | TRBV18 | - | CASSPAAGTSYEQFF | TGTGCCAGCTCACCAGCGGCGGGGACGTCGTATGAGCAGTTCTTC
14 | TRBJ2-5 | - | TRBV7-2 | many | CASSLGLRQETQYF | TGTGCCAGCAGCCTGGGACTGCGCCAAGAGACCCAGTACTTC
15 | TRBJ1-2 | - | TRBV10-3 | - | CAISEPAGRDYGYTF | TGTGCCATCAGTGAGCCGGCAGGGAGGGACTATGGCTACACCTTC
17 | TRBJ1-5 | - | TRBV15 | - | CATSRGPNRKAWQPQHF | TGTGCCACCAGCAGGGGCCCTAATAGGAAGGCTTGGCAGCCCCAGCATTTT
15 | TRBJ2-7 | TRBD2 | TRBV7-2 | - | CASSPLAGNSYEQYF | TGTGCCAGCAGCCCTCTAGCGGGGAACTCCTACGAGCAGTACTTC
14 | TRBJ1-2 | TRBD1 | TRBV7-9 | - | CASSQAGGEGGNTF | TGTGCCAGCAGCCAAGCAGGGGGCGAGGGTGGCAACACCTTC
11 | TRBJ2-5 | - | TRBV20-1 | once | CSARDVGTQYF | TGCAGTGCTAGGGACGTAGGGACCCAGTACTTC
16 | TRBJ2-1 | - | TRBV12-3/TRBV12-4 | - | CASSSLSGSSYNEQFF | TGTGCCAGCAGTTCCCTTTCGGGTAGCTCCTACAATGAGCAGTTCTTC
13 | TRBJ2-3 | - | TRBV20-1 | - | CRAPIGSTDTQYF | TGCAGGGCCCCCATTGGCAGCACAGATACGCAGTATTTT
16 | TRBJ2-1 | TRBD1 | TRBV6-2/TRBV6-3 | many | CASSYEYRGPYNEQFF | TGTGCCAGCAGTTACGAGTACAGGGGACCTTACAATGAGCAGTTCTTC
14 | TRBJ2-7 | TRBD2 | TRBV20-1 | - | CSATLRGAVYEQYF | TGCAGTGCCACCCTGCGGGGGGCCGTCTACGAGCAGTACTTC
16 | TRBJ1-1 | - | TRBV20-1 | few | CSANLLGQIRDTEAFF | TGCAGTGCTAATCTTTTGGGACAAATTCGGGACACTGAAGCTTTCTTT
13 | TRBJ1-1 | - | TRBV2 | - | CASSDAGNTEAFF | TGTGCCAGCAGTGATGCGGGGAACACTGAAGCTTTCTTT
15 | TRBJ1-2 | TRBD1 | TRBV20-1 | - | CSATDRVNRGYGYTF | TGCAGTGCTACGGACAGGGTTAACCGGGGCTATGGCTACACCTTC
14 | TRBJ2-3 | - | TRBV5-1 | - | CASSWRQNADTQYF | TGCGCCAGCAGCTGGAGGCAGAACGCAGATACGCAGTATTTT
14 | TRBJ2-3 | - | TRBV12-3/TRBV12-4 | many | CASSLFQGSDTQYF | TGTGCCAGCAGTTTGTTTCAGGGGTCAGATACGCAGTATTTT
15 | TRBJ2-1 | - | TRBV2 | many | CASSEVRTQGNEQFF | TGTGCCAGCAGTGAAGTTCGGACGCAGGGGAATGAGCAGTTCTTC
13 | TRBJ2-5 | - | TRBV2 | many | CASRMDNGETQYF | TGTGCCAGCAGGATGGACAACGGAGAGACCCAGTACTTC
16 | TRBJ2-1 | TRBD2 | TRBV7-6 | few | CASSLDGGRASNEQFF | TGTGCCAGCAGCCTAGACGGCGGGAGGGCCTCCAATGAGCAGTTCTTC
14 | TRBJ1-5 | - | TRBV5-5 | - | CASSHPGGNQPQHF | TGTGCCAGCAGCCATCCGGGAGGCAATCAGCCCCAGCATTTT
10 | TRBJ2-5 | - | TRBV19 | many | CATGEETQYF | TGTGCGACAGGAGAAGAGACCCAGTACTTC
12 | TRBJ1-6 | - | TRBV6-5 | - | CASKVDVGPLHF | TGTGCCAGCAAAGTCGACGTAGGCCCCCTCCACTTT
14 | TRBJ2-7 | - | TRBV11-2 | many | CASSLNPRVSEQYF | TGTGCCAGCAGCTTAAATCCTAGGGTCAGCGAGCAGTACTTC
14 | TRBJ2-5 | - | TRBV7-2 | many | CASSPWTAQETQYF | TGTGCCAGCAGCCCGTGGACAGCCCAAGAGACCCAGTACTTC
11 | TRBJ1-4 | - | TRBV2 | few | CASSVNEKLFF | TGTGCCAGCAGTGTTAATGAAAAACTGTTTTTT
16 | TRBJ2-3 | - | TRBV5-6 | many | CASSLATRRNTDTQYF | TGTGCCAGCAGCTTGGCCACACGGAGAAACACAGATACGCAGTATTTT
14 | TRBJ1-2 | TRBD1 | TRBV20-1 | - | CSTIQGAESYGYTF | TGCAGTACTATACAGGGGGCAGAAAGTTATGGCTACACCTTC
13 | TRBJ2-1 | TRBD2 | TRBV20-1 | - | CSTRLLYLGGEFF | TGCAGTACTAGACTTCTCTACCTGGGGGGGGAGTTCTTC
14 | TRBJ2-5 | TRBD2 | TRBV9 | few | CASSVAGDPETQYF | TGTGCCAGCAGCGTGGCGGGGGACCCGGAGACCCAGTACTTC
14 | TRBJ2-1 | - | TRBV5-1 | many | CASSLLGSGNEQFF | TGCGCCAGCAGCTTGTTGGGCTCGGGGAATGAGCAGTTCTTC
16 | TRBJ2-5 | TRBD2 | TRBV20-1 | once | CSASILLAGFQETQYF | TGCAGTGCTAGTATTCTCCTAGCGGGGTTCCAAGAGACCCAGTACTTC
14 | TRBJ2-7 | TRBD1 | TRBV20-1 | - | CSAPRQGASYEQYF | TGCAGTGCTCCCAGACAGGGGGCGAGTTACGAGCAGTACTTC
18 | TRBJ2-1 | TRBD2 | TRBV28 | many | CASSSGLAGGSSYNEQFF | TGTGCCAGCAGTTCCGGACTAGCGGGGGGGAGCTCCTACAATGAGCAGTTCTTC
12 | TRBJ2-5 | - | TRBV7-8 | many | CASSLKGGTQYF | TGTGCCAGCAGCCTGAAAGGGGGGACCCAGTACTTC
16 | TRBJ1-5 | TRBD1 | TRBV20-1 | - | CSAPQGGQGGNGPQHF | TGCAGTGCCCCTCAGGGGGGACAGGGAGGGAATGGGCCCCAGCATTTT
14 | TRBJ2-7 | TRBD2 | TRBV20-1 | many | CSATAGTRSSEQYF | TGCAGTGCTACCGCCGGGACTAGAAGTTCCGAGCAGTACTTC
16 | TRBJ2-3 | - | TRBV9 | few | CASSIGGRGGTDTQYF | TGTGCCAGCAGCATCGGTGGCAGGGGGGGTACAGATACGCAGTATTTT
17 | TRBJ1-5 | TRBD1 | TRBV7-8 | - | CASSLPRTGSGSQPQHF | TGTGCCAGCAGCTTACCAAGGACAGGGTCGGGGAGTCAGCCCCAGCATTTT
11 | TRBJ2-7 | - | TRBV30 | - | CAWNLGGEQYF | TGTGCCTGGAACCTGGGGGGCGAGCAGTACTTC
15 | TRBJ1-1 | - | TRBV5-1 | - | CASSLQPAENTEAFF | TGCGCCAGCAGCTTACAACCCGCGGAGAACACTGAAGCTTTCTTT
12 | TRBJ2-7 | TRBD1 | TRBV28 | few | CAGSRTGREQYF | TGTGCCGGCAGTAGGACAGGGCGCGAGCAGTACTTC
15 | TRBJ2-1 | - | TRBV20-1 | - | CSASETGNQRNEQFF | TGCAGTGCTAGTGAAACCGGAAACCAACGCAATGAGCAGTTCTTC
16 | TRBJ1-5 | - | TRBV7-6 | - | CASSLGPGLGNQPQHF | TGTGCCAGCAGCTTAGGTCCGGGGTTGGGGAATCAGCCCCAGCATTTT
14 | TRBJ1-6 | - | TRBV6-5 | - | CASSCGQLNSPLHF | TGTGCCAGCAGTTGTGGACAGCTTAATTCACCCCTCCACTTT
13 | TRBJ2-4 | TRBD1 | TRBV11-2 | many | CASSLGTGNIQYF | TGTGCCAGCAGCCTGGGGACAGGCAACATTCAGTACTTC
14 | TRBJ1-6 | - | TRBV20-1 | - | CSAEGASYNSPLHF | TGCAGTGCTGAAGGGGCATCCTATAATTCACCCCTCCACTTT
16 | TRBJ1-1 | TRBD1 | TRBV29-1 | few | CSAKKQGAFRDTEAFF | TGCAGCGCAAAGAAACAGGGGGCATTTAGGGACACTGAAGCTTTCTTT
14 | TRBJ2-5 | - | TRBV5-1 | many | CASSLDSPQGTQYF | TGCGCCAGCAGCTTGGATTCCCCCCAGGGGACCCAGTACTTC
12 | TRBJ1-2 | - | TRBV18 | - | CASLPPGSGYTF | TGTGCCAGCTTACCACCAGGCTCCGGCTACACCTTC
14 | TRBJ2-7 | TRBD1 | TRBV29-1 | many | CSVRLRGQVYEQYF | TGCAGCGTTCGCCTCCGGGGACAGGTCTACGAGCAGTACTTC
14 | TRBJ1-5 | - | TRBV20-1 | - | CSALAGYSNQPQHF | TGCAGTGCTCTTGCAGGATATAGCAATCAGCCCCAGCATTTT
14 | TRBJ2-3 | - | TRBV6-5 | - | CASSQRDNRVTQYF | TGTGCCAGCAGTCAAAGGGACAACCGAGTCACGCAGTATTTT
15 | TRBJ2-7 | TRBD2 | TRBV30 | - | CAWSVRGELVYEQYF | TGTGCCTGGAGTGTACGGGGGGAGCTCGTCTACGAGCAGTACTTC
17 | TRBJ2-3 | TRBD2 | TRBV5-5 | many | CASSLRASGGLTDTQYF | TGTGCCAGCAGCTTGAGGGCTAGCGGGGGGCTCACAGATACGCAGTATTTT